This TCR beta chain stems from a study of PD-1 blockade in mismatch repair-deficient tumors. V was pared by 3 bases and J by 4 bases, with 13 bases between. Germline V gives CDR1 SGHRS, CDR2 YFSETQ. The CDR3 totals 14 residues. The table came from immunoSEQ multiplex PCR; TCRdb's copy has only in-frame clones and leaves some out. The profile shows around 100,000 clones, 82% of them singletons. V usage is TRBV5-1 and J usage is TRBJ1-1; unclear D gene. The source of this sequence is an adult with mismatch repair-deficient cancer. Sequencing used peripheral blood, obtained roughly 35 weeks after starting pembrolizumab. This chain's CDR3 is CASSSEGGITEAFF. CDR3 in DNA: TGCGCCAGCAGCTCCGAGGGCGGTATCACTGAAGCTTTCTTT.